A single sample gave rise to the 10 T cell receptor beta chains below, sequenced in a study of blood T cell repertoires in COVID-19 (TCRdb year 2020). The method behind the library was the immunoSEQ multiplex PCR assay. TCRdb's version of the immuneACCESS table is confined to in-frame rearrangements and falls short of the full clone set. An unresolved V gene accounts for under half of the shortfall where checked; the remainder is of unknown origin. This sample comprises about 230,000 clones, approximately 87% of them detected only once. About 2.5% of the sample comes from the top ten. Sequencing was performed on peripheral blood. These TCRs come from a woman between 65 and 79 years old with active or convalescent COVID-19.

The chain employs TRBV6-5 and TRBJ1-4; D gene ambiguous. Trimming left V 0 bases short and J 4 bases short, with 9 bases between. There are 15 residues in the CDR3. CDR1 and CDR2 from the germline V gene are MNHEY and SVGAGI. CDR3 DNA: TGTGCCAGCAGTTACTCGGGCAGCTATAATGAAAAACTGTTTTTT. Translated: CASSYSGSYNEKLFF.

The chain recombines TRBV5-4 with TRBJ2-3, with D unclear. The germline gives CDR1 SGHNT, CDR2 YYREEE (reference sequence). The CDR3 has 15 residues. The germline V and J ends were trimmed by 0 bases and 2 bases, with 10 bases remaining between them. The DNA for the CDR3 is TGTGCCAGCAGCTTGGACTCATCCTTCACAGATACGCAGTATTTT. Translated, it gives CASSLDSSFTDTQYF.

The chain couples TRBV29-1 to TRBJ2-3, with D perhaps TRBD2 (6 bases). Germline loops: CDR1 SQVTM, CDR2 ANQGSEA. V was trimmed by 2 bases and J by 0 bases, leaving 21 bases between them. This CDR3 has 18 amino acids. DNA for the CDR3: TGCAGCGTTGAACCACTGGGGGGATCCCGTGCTAGCACAGATACGCAGTATTTT. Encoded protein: CSVEPLGGSRASTDTQYF.

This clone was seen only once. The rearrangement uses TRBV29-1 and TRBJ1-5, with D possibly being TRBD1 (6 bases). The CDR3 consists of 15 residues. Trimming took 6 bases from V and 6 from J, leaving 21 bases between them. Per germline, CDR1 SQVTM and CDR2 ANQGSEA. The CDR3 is CSVGQGWGSAQPQHF. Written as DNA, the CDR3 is TGCAGCGTGGGACAAGGGTGGGGCTCGGCTCAGCCCCAGCATTTT. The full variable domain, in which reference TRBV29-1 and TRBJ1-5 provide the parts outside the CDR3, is SAVISQKPSRDICQRGTSLTIQCQVDSQVTMMFWYRQQPGQSLTLIATANQGSEATYESGFVIDKFPISRPNLTFSTLTVSNMSPEDSSIYLCSVGQGWGSAQPQHFGDGTRLSIL.

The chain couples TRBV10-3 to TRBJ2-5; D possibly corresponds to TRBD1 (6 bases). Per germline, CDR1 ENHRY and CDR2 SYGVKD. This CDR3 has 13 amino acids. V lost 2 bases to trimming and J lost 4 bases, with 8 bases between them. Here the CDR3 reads CAISEGRGETQYF. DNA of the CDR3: TGTGCCATCAGTGAGGGCAGGGGAGAGACCCAGTACTTC.

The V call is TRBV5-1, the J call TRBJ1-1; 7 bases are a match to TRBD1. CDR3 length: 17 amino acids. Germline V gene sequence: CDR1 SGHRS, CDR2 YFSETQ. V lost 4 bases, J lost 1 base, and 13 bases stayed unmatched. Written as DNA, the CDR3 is TGCGCCAGCAGCGCCTTTTGGGGGACAGACTCGAACACTGAAGCTTTCTTT. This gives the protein CASSAFWGTDSNTEAFF.

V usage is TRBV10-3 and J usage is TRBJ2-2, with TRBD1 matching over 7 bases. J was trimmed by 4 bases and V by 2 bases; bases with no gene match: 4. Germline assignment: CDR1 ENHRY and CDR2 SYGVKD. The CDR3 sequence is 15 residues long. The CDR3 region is CAISETGVFTGELFF. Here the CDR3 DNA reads TGTGCCATCAGTGAGACAGGGGTGTTCACCGGGGAGCTGTTTTTT.

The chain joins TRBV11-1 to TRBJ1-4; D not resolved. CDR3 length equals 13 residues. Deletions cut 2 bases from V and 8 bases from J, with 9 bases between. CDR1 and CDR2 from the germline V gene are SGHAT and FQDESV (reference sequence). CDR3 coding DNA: TGTGCCAGCAGCTTAAACCCGGGGGAAAAACTGTTTTTT. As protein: CASSLNPGEKLFF.

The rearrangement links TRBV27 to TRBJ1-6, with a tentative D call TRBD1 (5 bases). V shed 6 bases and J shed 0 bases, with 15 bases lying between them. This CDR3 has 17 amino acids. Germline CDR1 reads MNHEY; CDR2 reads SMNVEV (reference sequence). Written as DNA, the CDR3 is TGTGCCAGCAGCCAGGACACTCTATTCTCCTATAATTCACCCCTCCACTTT. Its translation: CASSQDTLFSYNSPLHF.

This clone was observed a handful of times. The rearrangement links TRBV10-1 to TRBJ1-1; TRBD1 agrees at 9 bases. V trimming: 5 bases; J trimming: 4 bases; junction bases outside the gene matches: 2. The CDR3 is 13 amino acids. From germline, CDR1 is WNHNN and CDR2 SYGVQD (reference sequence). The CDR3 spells CASSRDRVTEAFF. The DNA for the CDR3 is TGCGCCAGCAGTCGGGACAGGGTCACTGAAGCTTTCTTT.